These 18 T cell receptor beta chains originate from one sample sequenced in a study of T cell repertoires in cytomegalovirus infection (dated by TCRdb to about 2019). Sequencing took place on an Illumina HiSeq 1500. TCRdb ran its own pipeline on the public reads, namely fastp trimming at Q25 and MiXCR clone calling, and kept in-frame beta chains. Rows are unified per CDR3 protein, each entry keeping the most common DNA and genes. The sample yields over 150,000 distinct CDR3 sequences; about 15% were counted once. Approximately 25% of the sample belongs to the ten largest clones. The sample was CD8+ T cells from PBMCs. These receptors came from a human donor in good health (CMV status not recorded). Some clones in this sample may be carry-over from other donors' samples.

The chain combines TRBV7-2 with TRBJ2-5; D is perhaps TRBD1 (5 bases). The germline V gene encodes CDR1 SGHTA and CDR2 FQGNSA. V lost 5 bases to trimming and J lost 5 bases, with 15 bases between them. The CDR3 consists of 14 residues. The CDR3 loop reads CASSAAGAGETQYF. The CDR3 DNA follows: TGTGCCAGCAGCGCCGCTGGGGCCGGGGAGACCCAGTACTTC.

This clonotype showed up many times. The CDR3: CATSRDTATGTGVQPQHF. CDR3 nucleotide sequence: TGTGCCACCAGCAGAGATACCGCGACCGGGACAGGGGTTCAGCCCCAGCATTTT. V and J are TRBV15 and TRBJ1-5; 10 bases map to TRBD1. This CDR3 is 18 amino acids long. From germline, CDR1 is LNHNV and CDR2 YYDKDF (reference sequence). Trimming cost V 0 bases and J 6 bases; bases outside gene matches: 11. Full variable domain (missing parts from reference TRBV15 and TRBJ1-5): DAMVIQNPRYQVTQFGKPVTLSCSQTLNHNVMYWYQQKSSQAPKLLFHYYDKDFNNEADTPDNFQSRRPNTSFCFLDIRSPGLGDTAMYLCATSRDTATGTGVQPQHFGDGTRLSIL.

This clonotype has only a few counts. This chain connects TRBV29-1 to TRBJ2-1; D uncertain. The CDR3 covers 15 residues. The V gene's germline CDR1 is SQVTM and CDR2 ANQGSEA. V lost 4 bases to trimming and J lost 5 bases, with 18 bases between them. The CDR3 loop reads CSVGFGRSEHNEQFF. Written as DNA, the CDR3 is TGCAGCGTTGGATTTGGGCGGTCAGAACACAATGAGCAGTTCTTC.

V gene TRBV7-8 combines with J gene TRBJ1-4, with TRBD1 matching over 7 bases. Germline CDR1 reads SGHVS; CDR2 reads FQNEAQ. The CDR3 is 13 residues long. J was trimmed by 7 bases and V by 4 bases; bases with no gene match: 3. In nucleotides, the CDR3 is TGTGCCAGCAGCTCCCGGGACAGTGAAAAACTGTTTTTT. Its protein is CASSSRDSEKLFF.

The J gene is TRBJ2-7, the V gene TRBV6-2 or TRBV6-3, with 7 bases that match TRBD1. Germline V CDR1 and CDR2: MNHEY, SVGEGT. This CDR3 is 16 amino acids long. With V trimmed by 2 bases and J by 7 bases, 14 bases remained unmatched. As DNA, the CDR3 is TGTGCCAGCAGTTACGGGACCGGGACAGACGTTACAGAGCAGTACTTC. It translates to CASSYGTGTDVTEQYF.

This rearrangement joins TRBV29-1 to TRBJ2-7, with D uncertain. This CDR3 comprises 12 residues. Trimming shortened V by 1 base and J by 0 bases, and 4 bases separated the two germline ends. Germline CDR1 and CDR2: SQVTM and ANQGSEA. CDR3 coding DNA: TGCAGCGTTGAAGGGGCCTCCTACGAGCAGTACTTC. It specifies CSVEGASYEQYF.

This rearrangement joins TRBV7-2 to TRBJ2-3; D possibly uses TRBD1 or TRBD2 (6 bases each). Trimming took 1 base from V and 2 from J, leaving 19 bases between them. The length of the CDR3 is 18 residues. Germline lookup yields CDR1 SGHTA and CDR2 FQGNSA. CDR3 sequence: CASSLEGQGGLLTDTQYF. The CDR3 coding sequence is TGTGCCAGCAGCTTAGAGGGTCAAGGGGGACTCCTCACAGATACGCAGTATTTT.

This clonotype was counted between two and nine times. This rearrangement joins TRBV7-8 to TRBJ2-7; TRBD1 matches at 8 bases. CDR3 length: 16 amino acids. Losses at the gene ends were 5 bases for V and 7 bases for J; bases not matched to a gene: 16. The germline V gene encodes CDR1 SGHVS and CDR2 FQNEAQ. Here the CDR3 DNA reads TGTGCCAGCAGCGCCTACAGGGGGGTTCGAACATTGGAGCAGTACTTC. Encoded protein: CASSAYRGVRTLEQYF.

This clonotype was counted a few times. The chain joins TRBV28 to TRBJ2-3; TRBD2 matches at 11 bases. Losses at the gene ends were 5 bases for V and 3 bases for J; bases not matched to a gene: 7. The germline V gene has CDR1 MDHEN and CDR2 SYDVKM. The CDR3 is 16 residues long. The CDR3 DNA sequence: TGTGCCAGCAGTCCTGTAGCGGGGGGGCGGACAGATACGCAGTATTTT. Its translation: CASSPVAGGRTDTQYF.

In regard to this clonotype: The junction and the germline gene differ at one end; a read error may be behind it. This chain joins TRBV7-6 and TRBJ1-3; TRBD1 matches at 8 bases. The germline gives CDR1 SGHVS, CDR2 FNYEAQ. This CDR3 contains 14 residues. The CDR3 loop reads CASSQGQALNTIYF. Written as DNA, the CDR3 is TGCGCCAGCAGCCAGGGACAGGCGCTCAACACCATATATTTT.

The gene calls are TRBV20-1 and TRBJ1-5; D is undetermined. V lost 4 bases and J 0 bases, leaving 7 bases between the germline ends. The CDR3 runs to 13 residues. Germline lookup yields CDR1 DFQATT and CDR2 SNEGSKA (reference sequence). DNA for the CDR3: TGCAGTGCTACAGACATTAGCAATCAGCCCCAGCATTTT. Amino acids: CSATDISNQPQHF.

The chain is built from TRBV5-4 and TRBJ2-1, with 15 nucleotides matching TRBD2. This CDR3 has 16 amino acids. Per the germline V gene, CDR1 is SGHNT and CDR2 is YYREEE (reference sequence). Germline trimming cut 2 bases from V and 8 bases from J; bases unmatched to any gene: 5. The CDR3 DNA follows: TGTGCCAGCAGCTTCGGACTAGCGGGGGGGCGGGATGAGCAGTTCTTC. This translates into CASSFGLAGGRDEQFF.

The chain joins TRBV7-6 to TRBJ2-7; a weak D match, TRBD2 (6 bases). The CDR3 runs to 14 residues. V lost 5 bases and J lost 4, with 15 bases in between. The germline V gene has CDR1 SGHVS and CDR2 FNYEAQ. The CDR3 sequence: CASSPGGVGYEQYF. CDR3 nucleotide sequence: TGTGCCAGCAGCCCCGGAGGGGTAGGGTACGAGCAGTACTTC.

This clonotype was picked up a small number of times. The V call is TRBV12-3 or TRBV12-4, the J call TRBJ1-5; no clear D. This CDR3 spans 15 amino acids. Trimming cost V 5 bases and J 0 bases, with 11 bases left between them. Here the CDR3 reads CASSLGRYSNQPQHF. CDR3 DNA sequence: TGTGCCAGCAGTCTTGGACGGTATAGCAATCAGCCCCAGCATTTT.

The CDR3 here is CASSLALRDNEQFF. The CDR3 DNA follows: TGTGCCAGCAGCTTAGCGCTGAGGGACAATGAGCAGTTCTTC. The rearrangement joins TRBV7-6 to TRBJ2-1, with a possible D match to TRBD2 (5 bases). Germline V gene sequence: CDR1 SGHVS, CDR2 FNYEAQ. Trimming removed 0 bases at V and 5 bases at J, with 8 bases between. This CDR3 spans 14 amino acids.

Only a few counts were recorded for this clonotype. The gene calls are TRBV28 and TRBJ2-1; 7 nucleotides align to TRBD1. V was pared by 1 base and J by 4 bases, with 4 bases of the junction left unmatched. This CDR3 is 15 amino acids long. CDR1 is MDHEN and CDR2 is SYDVKM in the germline V gene. This CDR3 is CASSLYRGTYNEQFF. The CDR3 coding sequence is TGTGCCAGCAGTTTATACAGGGGAACTTACAATGAGCAGTTCTTC.

This clonotype was seen a few times. J is TRBJ2-7 and V is TRBV28; the D gene is possibly TRBD2 (6 bases). V lost 3 bases to trimming and J lost 2 bases, with 17 bases between them. This CDR3 has 16 amino acids. Per germline, CDR1 MDHEN and CDR2 SYDVKM. CDR3: CASSFDKGLATYEQYF. The CDR3 nucleotides read TGTGCCAGCAGTTTTGATAAGGGGCTAGCGACCTACGAGCAGTACTTC.

The genes are TRBV7-2 and TRBJ1-1; a possible D gene is TRBD1 (5 bases). V lost 2 bases and J lost 1, with 11 bases in between. Germline loops: CDR1 SGHTA, CDR2 FQGNSA. The CDR3 sequence is 15 residues long. Here the CDR3 reads CASSLSGSWNTEAFF. In DNA, the CDR3 is TGTGCCAGCAGCTTATCAGGGAGTTGGAACACTGAAGCTTTCTTT. The whole variable domain, filled in from reference TRBV7-2 and TRBJ1-1, reads GAGVSQSPSNKVTEKGKDVELRCDPISGHTALYWYRQSLGQGLEFLIYFQGNSAPDKSGLPSDRFSAERTGGSVSTLTIQRTQQEDSAVYLCASSLSGSWNTEAFFGQGTRLTVV.